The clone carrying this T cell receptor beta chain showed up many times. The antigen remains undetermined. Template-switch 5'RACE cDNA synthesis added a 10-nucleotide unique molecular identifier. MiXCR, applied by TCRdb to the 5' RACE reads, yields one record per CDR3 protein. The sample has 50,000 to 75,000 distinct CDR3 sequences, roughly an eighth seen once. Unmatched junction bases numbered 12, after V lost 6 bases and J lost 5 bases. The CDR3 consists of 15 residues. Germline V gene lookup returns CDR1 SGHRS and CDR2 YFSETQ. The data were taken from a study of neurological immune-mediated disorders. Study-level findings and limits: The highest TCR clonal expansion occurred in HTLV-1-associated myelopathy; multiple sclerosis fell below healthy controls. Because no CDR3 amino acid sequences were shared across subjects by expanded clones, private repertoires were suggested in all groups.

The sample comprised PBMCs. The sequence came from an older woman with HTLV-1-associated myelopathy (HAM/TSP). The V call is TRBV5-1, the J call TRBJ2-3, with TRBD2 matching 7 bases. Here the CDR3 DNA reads TGCGCCAGCAAACCGGTAGGGCGGGAGCGAGATACGCAGTATTTT. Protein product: CASKPVGRERDTQYF.